A single sample gave rise to the 19 T cell receptor beta chains below, sequenced in a study of blood T cell repertoires in COVID-19. TCRdb keeps only in-frame clones here, not all; method: immunoSEQ multiplex PCR. Here the sample spans about 180,000 clones, 70% to 85% being singletons. The specimen sequenced was peripheral blood. The source of these receptors is a woman older than 75 with acute or convalescent COVID-19.

This clone has more than one count but fewer than ten. This rearrangement joins TRBV6-5 to TRBJ2-7, with D maybe TRBD1 (5 bases). Germline V gene data show CDR1 as MNHEY and CDR2 as SVGAGI. The CDR3 is 15 residues long. V was trimmed by 5 bases and J by 0 bases, leaving 14 bases between them. The CDR3 DNA reads as TGTGCCAGCAGTCCTGACCCCGGACACTCCTACGAGCAGTACTTC. This translates into CASSPDPGHSYEQYF.

The rearrangement joins TRBV5-6 to TRBJ2-7; 7 bases line up with TRBD1. The CDR3 covers 14 residues. Trimming at V came to 2 bases and at J to 7 bases, leaving 9 bases not matched to a gene. Germline V gene lookup returns CDR1 SGHDT and CDR2 YYEEEE. The CDR3 sequence is CASSFSTGLREQYF. The CDR3 DNA sequence: TGTGCCAGCAGCTTCTCGACAGGGCTAAGGGAGCAGTACTTC.

The chain uses TRBV9 and TRBJ2-5; tentative D call: TRBD1 (5 bases). In germline, CDR1 is SGDLS, CDR2 YYNGEE. Trimming took off 1 base at V and 2 bases at J, with 6 bases between the two ends. The CDR3 sequence is 13 residues long. This CDR3 reads CASSVQGQETQYF. CDR3 coding DNA: TGTGCCAGCAGCGTACAGGGTCAAGAGACCCAGTACTTC.

The gene calls are TRBV27 and TRBJ1-3, with 8 bases that match TRBD1. Germline assignment: CDR1 MNHEY and CDR2 SMNVEV (reference sequence). V shed 5 bases, J shed 5 bases, and the junction held 5 bases outside the gene matches. This CDR3 is built from 14 residues. CDR3 sequence reads: CASSLDRGRNTIYF. The DNA of the CDR3 is TGTGCCAGCAGTCTCGACAGGGGACGAAACACCATATATTTT.

V is TRBV5-1 and J is TRBJ2-7; D might be TRBD1 (5 bases). V lost 0 bases to trimming and J lost 1 base, with 17 bases between them. The CDR3 contains 17 residues. From germline, CDR1 is SGHRS and CDR2 YFSETQ. The DNA for the CDR3 is TGCGCCAGCAGCTTGGGATTTGGGGCAAAACCGTCCTACGAGCAGTACTTC. It encodes CASSLGFGAKPSYEQYF.

The chain combines TRBV27 with TRBJ2-7; 10 positions match TRBD1. Looked up from germline, CDR1 is MNHEY and CDR2 is SMNVEV (reference sequence). The CDR3 is 13 residues long. V lost 3 bases to trimming and J lost 7 bases; unmatched junction nucleotides: 3. The CDR3 loop reads CASSFWDRGEQYF. CDR3 DNA sequence: TGTGCCAGCAGTTTCTGGGACAGGGGAGAGCAGTACTTC.

There are a few counts of this clone. The chain recombines TRBV5-1 with TRBJ1-3; 7 bases map to TRBD1. In germline, CDR1 is SGHRS, CDR2 YFSETQ. There are 13 residues in the CDR3. The V segment lost 4 bases and the J segment 4 bases; nucleotides outside the gene matches: 2. CDR3 DNA sequence: TGCGCCAGCAGCCTGGGACAGGGAAACACCATATATTTT. It encodes CASSLGQGNTIYF. Full variable domain (outside the CDR3, taken from reference TRBV5-1 and TRBJ1-3): KAGVTQTPRYLIKTRGQQVTLSCSPISGHRSVSWYQQTPGQGLQFLFEYFSETQRNKGNFPGRFSGRQFSNSRSEMNVSTLELGDSALYLCASSLGQGNTIYFGEGSWLTVV.

With regard to this clone: Different DNA sequences within this sample yield the same CDR3. V and J are TRBV5-4 and TRBJ2-5; 8 nucleotides align to TRBD2. The germline CDR1 and CDR2 sequences are SGHNT and YYREEE (reference sequence). V trimming: 2 bases; J trimming: 1 base; junction bases outside the gene matches: 7. The CDR3 is 16 residues long. CDR3 residues: CASSLGLAGFQETQYF. CDR3 coding DNA: TGTGCCAGCAGCTTAGGGCTAGCGGGCTTCCAAGAGACCCAGTACTTC.

The genes are TRBV21-1 and TRBJ2-1; the table's D call of TRBD1 was not tested on the DNA. TRBV21-1 has pseudogene status. The CDR3 covers 15 residues. The DNA of the CDR3 is TGTGCCAGCAGCATTCTCGGCCAGGGCTGCAATGAGCAGTTCTTC. This encodes CASSILGQGCNEQFF.

The chain carries TRBV6-4 and TRBJ2-2; the D gene is possibly TRBD1 (5 bases). Germline CDR1 and CDR2: MRHNA and SNTAGT. The length of the CDR3 is 14 residues. Trimming took off 3 bases at V and 1 base at J, with 6 bases between the two ends. The CDR3 reads CASSEQGNTGELFF. The CDR3 DNA is TGTGCCAGCAGTGAGCAGGGGAACACCGGGGAGCTGTTTTTT.

The chain uses TRBV9 and TRBJ1-3, with 7 bases that match TRBD1. CDR1 is SGDLS and CDR2 is YYNGEE in the germline V gene. The CDR3 has 14 residues. V lost 5 bases and J lost 2; bases outside the gene matches: 4. Here the CDR3 reads CASSETGAGNTIYF. As DNA, the CDR3 is TGTGCCAGCAGTGAAACAGGGGCTGGAAACACCATATATTTT.

The rearrangement links TRBV18 to TRBJ1-1; TRBD1 matches 7 bases. V was clipped by 3 bases and J by 1 base; unmatched bases: 5. The germline gives CDR1 KGHSH, CDR2 LQKENI. The CDR3 is 15 amino acids. For the CDR3, the DNA is TGTGCCAGCTCACCCCAGGGGGGCCCGAACACTGAAGCTTTCTTT. Translating gives CASSPQGGPNTEAFF.

V usage is TRBV15 and J usage is TRBJ2-2; D perhaps matches TRBD2 (6 bases). Germline V gives CDR1 LNHNV, CDR2 YYDKDF (reference sequence). Trimming removed 3 bases from V and 4 bases from J, with 18 bases in between. The CDR3 covers 17 residues. The CDR3 here is CATSRGRTPRSTGELFF. CDR3 nucleotide sequence: TGTGCCACCAGCAGGGGGAGGACTCCCCGGAGCACCGGGGAGCTGTTTTTT.

The V and J genes are TRBV2 and TRBJ1-4, with 10 positions matching TRBD1. J gave up 2 bases and V 7 bases, and 1 base lay outside the gene matches. CDR1 and CDR2 (germline): SNHLY, FYNNEI. The CDR3 runs to 14 residues. In DNA form, the CDR3 reads TGTGCCAGCACGGGACAGGGGACTAATGAAAAACTGTTTTTT. It encodes CASTGQGTNEKLFF.

This chain joins TRBV5-4 and TRBJ1-1, with a possible D match to TRBD1 (6 bases). V lost 5 bases, J lost 13 bases, and 21 bases lay in between. The CDR3 has 13 amino acids. Looked up from germline, CDR1 is SGHNT and CDR2 is YYREEE (reference sequence). Here the CDR3 reads CASRLQGGGPNFF. CDR3 in DNA: TGTGCCAGCAGACTACAGGGAGGGGGTCCGAATTTCTTT.

J is TRBJ2-1 and V is TRBV27, with TRBD1 matching over 8 bases. The length of the CDR3 is 16 residues. Trimming removed 3 bases from V and 2 bases from J; junction bases left unmatched: 6. Looked up from germline, CDR1 is MNHEY and CDR2 is SMNVEV (reference sequence). The CDR3 loop reads CASSFLDRVAYNEQFF. In DNA, the CDR3 is TGTGCCAGCAGTTTCCTGGACAGGGTCGCCTACAATGAGCAGTTCTTC.

A single count supports this clone. The rearrangement uses TRBV7-7 and TRBJ1-4, with D possibly being TRBD1 (5 bases). V lost 1 base to trimming and J lost 8 bases, with 8 bases between them. The CDR3 totals 13 residues. In germline, CDR1 is SSHAT, CDR2 FNYEAQ (reference sequence). DNA for the CDR3: TGTGCCAGCAGCTTAGGGGAGGGGGAAAAACTGTTTTTT. Amino acid sequence: CASSLGEGEKLFF.

J is TRBJ2-1 and V is TRBV15; TRBD2 might be the D (6 bases). Germline CDR1 and CDR2: LNHNV and YYDKDF (reference sequence). Trimming cost V 6 bases and J 9 bases, with 18 bases left between them. CDR3 size: 14 residues. The CDR3: CATREGLVRGEQFF. Written as DNA, the CDR3 is TGTGCCACCAGGGAGGGACTCGTAAGGGGTGAGCAGTTCTTC.

This chain connects TRBV15 to TRBJ2-5; a weak D match, TRBD2 (5 bases). CDR3 length: 16 amino acids. Trimming removed 5 bases from V and 5 bases from J, with 21 bases in between. CDR1 and CDR2 (germline): LNHNV, YYDKDF (reference sequence). CDR3 coding DNA: TGTGCCACCAGCGGACGAGGGCTAGCTGCTCGTGAGACCCAGTACTTC. Amino acids: CATSGRGLAARETQYF.